These 30 T cell receptor beta chains were sequenced from one sample in a study of tumor-infiltrating lymphocytes in primary liver carcinoma. cDNA specific to TCR beta was made from around 450 ng of total RNA, with a constant-region primer employed for priming. It was through three nested multiplex PCR rounds of slightly modified ARM-PCR that TCR beta libraries arose. TRBV1-TRBV30 forward primers paired with a C-beta reverse primer were used in the first two PCR rounds, which ran roughly 10 cycles each. Using its own MiXCR run on the multiplex PCR reads, TCRdb lists one record per CDR3 protein. The sample consists of 95,000 to 150,000 distinct CDR3 sequences, roughly 70% of them appearing once. Co-extracted RNA and DNA came from roughly 20-30 mg of unsorted bulk tissue. Sequencing input: tumor-adjacent normal liver tissue. The source is a woman aged 55-70 years with primary liver carcinoma and hepatitis B virus infection.

The sample holds one count of this clonotype. It may be a read error: a sequence one base away is much more abundant. The chain links TRBV7-9 to TRBJ2-1, with unresolved D. The V gene's germline CDR1 is SEHNR and CDR2 FQNEAQ (reference sequence). The CDR3 totals 12 residues. This CDR3 reads CTSSSRSVEQFF. Here the CDR3 DNA reads TGTACCAGCAGCTCCCGGTCGGTTGAGCAGTTCTTC.

This clonotype was picked up one time. A much bigger clone sits one base away, suggesting this may be a read error. The chain combines TRBV7-9 with TRBJ2-7; D unclear. Germline V gene sequence: CDR1 SEHNR, CDR2 FQNEAQ (reference sequence). The CDR3 has 11 amino acids. In DNA form, the CDR3 reads TGTGCCAGCAGCCCAATCTACGAGCAGTGCTTC. This encodes CASSPIYEQCF.

The chain employs TRBV11-2 and TRBJ1-2; D is undetermined. In germline, CDR1 is SGHAT, CDR2 FQNNGV. Trimming removed 5 bases from V and 13 bases from J, with 20 bases in between. The CDR3 is made up of 13 amino acids. CDR3 sequence: CASSPWLNYGCTF. CDR3 DNA: TGTGCCAGCAGCCCCTGGCTTAACTATGGTTGCACCTTC.

In regard to this clonotype: The junction does not match germline at one end; this may be a read error. The gene calls are TRBV6-1 and TRBJ2-1; D gene ambiguous. This CDR3 comprises 15 residues. The germline V gene has CDR1 MNHNS and CDR2 SASEGT. Here the CDR3 reads CVSSALRSSYNEQFF. The CDR3 nucleotides are TGTGTCAGCAGTGCCCTTAGGAGCTCCTACAATGAGCAGTTCTTC.

A single count supports this clonotype. The junction and the germline gene differ at one end; a read error may be behind it. The rearrangement links TRBV11-2 to TRBJ2-3; D possibly corresponds to TRBD2 (5 bases). CDR3 length: 14 residues. The germline CDR1 and CDR2 sequences are SGHAT and FQNNGV. The CDR3 DNA reads as TGTGCTAGCAGGTTAGTTGGGAGCACAGATACGCACTATTTT. Translation gives CASRLVGSTDTHYF.

This clonotype was recorded only once. The chain uses TRBV4-2 and TRBJ2-7, with 7 bases fitting TRBD1. CDR1 is LGHNA and CDR2 is YNFKEQ in the germline V gene. V lost 0 bases and J lost 5; bases outside the gene matches: 7. This CDR3 comprises 15 residues. DNA of the CDR3: TGTGCCAGCAGCCAAGAGGGGCAGGGGGACGACGAGCAGTACTTC. Protein: CASSQEGQGDDEQYF.

About this clonotype itself: One end of the junction does not line up with germline, which may come from a read error. J is TRBJ2-7 and V is TRBV6-6; the match to TRBD2 covers 9 bases. There are 15 residues in the CDR3. Germline CDR1 MNHNY, CDR2 SVGAGI (reference sequence). The CDR3 DNA reads as TGTACCAGCAGTTACTTGGCTAGCGGGACTTACGAGCAGTACTTC. The encoded protein is CTSSYLASGTYEQYF.

This clonotype appeared a single time. Sequence at one end of the junction differs from germline and may be a read error. J is TRBJ1-1 and V is TRBV11-2, with 7 bases identical to TRBD1. Per germline, CDR1 SGHAT and CDR2 FQNNGV. This CDR3 has 16 residues. CDR3 region: CASSATTGYIRIEAFF. The CDR3 nucleotides are TGTGCCAGCAGCGCAACGACAGGGTACATTCGCATTGAAGCTTTTTTT.

This clonotype was counted a single time. This sequence may be a read error, since a much larger clone differs from it by one base. This chain uses TRBV28 with TRBJ2-2; 8 bases are shared with TRBD1. The CDR3 contains 15 residues. CDR1 is MDHEN, CDR2 SYDVKM, per germline. In DNA form, the CDR3 reads TGTGCCAGCAGTCTAACAGGACAGGGCACCGAGGAGCTGTTTTTT. Protein product: CASSLTGQGTEELFF.

About this clonotype itself: Compared with germline, one end of the junction differs, possibly owing to a read error. The chain employs TRBV12-3 or TRBV12-4 and TRBJ2-1, with TRBD2 as a possible D gene (6 bases). This CDR3 has 15 residues. The CDR3 here is CASSLWTNGYNELFF. The CDR3 nucleotides are TGTGCCAGCAGTTTATGGACTAACGGATACAATGAGCTGTTCTTC.

J is TRBJ2-4 and V is TRBV29-1; D gene unclear. Germline V CDR1 and CDR2: SQVTM, ANQGSEA. The CDR3 is 12 residues long. The V end was cut by 6 bases, the J end by 7 bases, with 13 bases between. The CDR3 region has the DNA TGCAGCGTCCTCGTCCAAATTAACATTCAGTACTTC. Protein sequence: CSVLVQINIQYF.

As for this clonotype: Relative to the germline gene, one junction end is altered; a read error may explain this. The rearrangement links TRBV7-3 to TRBJ2-6, with D unclear. The CDR3 loop spans 18 amino acids. Germline V lookup: CDR1 SGHTA, CDR2 FQGTGA. The CDR3 bases are TGCGCCAGCAGCTTAAGTGGCAGAAACCGACCTGGGACCAACGTCCTGACTTTC. Amino acids: CASSLSGRNRPGTNVLTF.

This CDR3 is CASTQDSMNTEAFF. The DNA of the CDR3 is TGTGCCAGCACACAGGATTCTATGAACACTGAAGCTTTCTTT. The chain links TRBV6-2 or TRBV6-3 to TRBJ1-1; D may be TRBD1 (5 bases). From germline, CDR1 is MNHEY and CDR2 SVGEGT. CDR3 length: 14 amino acids. V was shortened by 7 bases and J by 0 bases, with 12 bases between the two germline ends.

This clonotype has ten or more counts. The chain combines TRBV14 with TRBJ2-1; 10 bases map to TRBD2. This CDR3 region has 14 residues. Germline CDR1 is SGHDN and CDR2 is FVKESK. V dropped 8 bases and J dropped 6; count of bases not matched to a gene: 7. The CDR3 is CASSGLAFPNEQFF. DNA for the CDR3: TGTGCCAGCTCGGGACTAGCGTTCCCCAATGAGCAGTTCTTC. Combining the CDR3 with reference TRBV14 and TRBJ2-1 gives the whole variable domain EAGVTQFPSHSVIEKGQTVTLRCDPISGHDNLYWYRRVMGKEIKFLLHFVKESKQDESGMPNNRFLAERTGGTYSTLKVQPAELEDSGVYFCASSGLAFPNEQFFGPGTRLTVL.

Details on this clonotype: Mismatch with germline at one junction end may stem from a read error. J is TRBJ2-3 and V is TRBV5-6, with D unresolved. The CDR3 is made up of 12 amino acids. Germline V gene data show CDR1 as SGHDT and CDR2 as YYEEEE. CDR3 amino acids: CTSSSGTDTQYF. CDR3 in DNA: TGTACCAGCAGCTCTGGCACAGATACGCAGTATTTC.

This clonotype has a handful of counts. A much larger clone sits a single nucleotide away, making a read error possible. V is TRBV4-1 and J is TRBJ1-1; D is ambiguous. This CDR3 contains 13 residues. Germline CDR1 reads MGHRA; CDR2 reads YSYEKL. The CDR3 here is CASGQPANTEAFF. The CDR3 region has the DNA TGCGCCAGCGGCCAACCGGCCAACACTGAAGCTTTCTTT.

As concerns this clonotype: This may be a read error, as it is one base from a much larger clone. The chain uses TRBV5-6 and TRBJ1-5; TRBD1 is a possible D gene (5 bases). The CDR3 spans 16 residues. Per the germline V gene, CDR1 is SGHDT and CDR2 is YYEEEE. The germline V and J ends were trimmed by 3 bases and 3 bases, with 16 bases remaining between them. The CDR3 nucleotides read TGTGCCAGCAGCTCGACCGACGGGGGGAACAATCAGCCCCAGCATTTT. Translating gives CASSSTDGGNNQPQHF.

Of note for this clonotype: Given a much more abundant clone one base away, this may be a read error. J is TRBJ1-2 and V is TRBV5-1; 9 nucleotides match TRBD1. Per germline, CDR1 SGHRS and CDR2 YFSETQ. The V and J ends lost 4 bases and 5 bases, in that order; junction bases with no gene match: 6. This CDR3 spans 14 amino acids. DNA of the CDR3: TGCGCCAGCAGCCCAAGACAGGGGGTGTATGGCTACACCTTC. Protein sequence: CASSPRQGVYGYTF.

As regards this clonotype: At one of its ends the junction is not consistent with the germline gene, which may arise from a read error. The chain recombines TRBV11-1 with TRBJ2-7, with a weak D call TRBD1 (6 bases). Germline lookup yields CDR1 SGHAT and CDR2 FQDESV (reference sequence). The CDR3 has 17 residues. The CDR3 loop reads CANSLAPPRGGFYGQYF. Written as DNA, the CDR3 is TGTGCCAACAGCTTAGCACCTCCGAGAGGGGGTTTCTACGGGCAGTATTTC. The full variable domain, rest sourced from reference TRBV11-1 and TRBJ2-7, is EAEVAQSPRYKITEKSQAVAFWCDPISGHATLYWYRQILGQGPELLVQFQDESVVDDSQLPKDRFSAERLKGVDSTLKIQPAELGDSAMYLCANSLAPPRGGFYGQYFGPGTRLTVT.

Worth noting for this clonotype: A much more abundant neighbour one base away suggests this may be a read error. V and J are TRBV28 and TRBJ2-7, with a tentative D call TRBD1 (5 bases). The CDR3 has 12 amino acids. Germline loops: CDR1 MDHEN, CDR2 SYDVKM. The CDR3, as DNA: TGTGCCAGCGGTTTAGGTCTAGGGGATCAGTACTTC. The encoded protein is CASGLGLGDQYF.

Details on this clonotype: Given a much more abundant clone one base away, this may be a read error. The J gene is TRBJ2-7, the V gene TRBV7-8; 11 nucleotides agree with TRBD1. The CDR3 sequence is 14 residues long. The V gene's germline CDR1 is SGHVS and CDR2 FQNEAQ. V shed 5 bases, J shed 6 bases, and the junction held 6 bases outside the gene matches. The CDR3 sequence: CASSHRDRGSEQYF. DNA for the CDR3: TGTGCCAGCAGCCACCGGGACAGGGGGTCCGAGCAGTACTTC.

This clonotype has at least ten counts. The chain carries TRBV4-2 and TRBJ2-3; 7 positions agree with TRBD2. The CDR3 length is 16 residues. Trimming removed 0 bases from V and 0 bases from J; junction bases left unmatched: 3. The germline CDR1 and CDR2 sequences are LGHNA and YNFKEQ. The CDR3 DNA reads TGTGCCAGCAGCCAAGAGCGGGAGATTAGCACAGATACGCAGTATTTT. Its protein is CASSQEREISTDTQYF.

This clonotype was detected a few times. One end of the junction fails to match germline, which may point to a read error. This chain uses TRBV11-2 with TRBJ2-5, with no clear D. The germline CDR1 and CDR2 sequences are SGHAT and FQNNGV. CDR3 length equals 18 residues. The CDR3 region has the DNA TGTGCGAGCAGCCCACCACCCCCAGACTCGAAGCCCTGGGAGACCCAGTACTTC. Translated, it gives CASSPPPPDSKPWETQYF.

For this clonotype: A much larger clone differs by one base, so this may be a read error. The CDR3 region is CASNWGTGPTAFGYTF. Here the CDR3 DNA reads TGCGCCAGCAACTGGGGGACAGGCCCGACCGCCTTTGGCTACACCTTC. The V gene is TRBV5-1, the J gene TRBJ1-2, with 8 bases lining up with TRBD1. Trimming took 6 bases from V and 7 from J; bases not matched to a gene: 17. This CDR3 comprises 16 residues. Germline lookup yields CDR1 SGHRS and CDR2 YFSETQ.

A word on this clonotype: This could be a read error, since a much larger clone is one nucleotide away. The rearrangement links TRBV7-9 to TRBJ2-5, with no clear D. Per the germline V gene, CDR1 is SEHNR and CDR2 is FQNEAQ (reference sequence). The length of the CDR3 is 14 residues. V was cut by 5 bases and J by 0 bases, with 10 bases left in between. Here the CDR3 DNA reads TGTGCCAGCAGCAAACGTAATTACCAAGAGACCCAGTACTTC. Its translation is CASSKRNYQETQYF.

The chain uses TRBV19 and TRBJ2-3; D not certain. Germline V gene sequence: CDR1 LNHDA, CDR2 SQIVND (reference sequence). Trimming shortened V by 5 bases and J by 3 bases, and 12 bases separated the two germline ends. This CDR3 region has 14 residues. The CDR3 spells CASSRTVTTDTQYF. The CDR3 coding sequence is TGTGCCAGTAGTCGAACCGTTACGACAGATACGCAGTATTTT.

With respect to this clonotype: The junction shows a germline mismatch at one end, possibly a read error. V is TRBV6-1 and J is TRBJ2-7; D assignment may be TRBD1 or TRBD2 (5 bases each). Germline CDR1 reads MNHNS; CDR2 reads SASEGT. The CDR3 is made up of 15 amino acids. CDR3: CTSRDGPLDSYEPYF. The CDR3 nucleotides are TGTACCAGCAGGGATGGACCCTTGGACTCCTACGAGCCGTACTTC.

The chain joins TRBV6-2 or TRBV6-3 to TRBJ2-4; D is tentatively TRBD1 or TRBD2 (5 bases each). CDR1 is MNHEY and CDR2 is SVGEGT in the germline V gene. This CDR3 is 14 amino acids long. The germline V and J ends were trimmed by 10 bases and 10 bases, with 23 bases remaining between them. In DNA form, the CDR3 reads TGTGCCACCCAGGGCACTCTAGCCAAAAGGATTCAGTACTTC. Encoded protein: CATQGTLAKRIQYF.

Turning to this clonotype: The CDR3 carries no conserved terminal phenylalanine or tryptophan, so it likely arises from a read error. CDR3 loop: CASSPPSGANTGELFL. CDR3 DNA sequence: TGTGCCAGCTCTCCACCTAGCGGGGCGAATACCGGGGAGCTGTTTTTA. J is TRBJ2-2 and V is TRBV18; 9 bases are shared with TRBD2. The CDR3 is 16 residues long. CDR1 KGHSH and CDR2 LQKENI come from the germline V gene.

The chain links TRBV12-3 or TRBV12-4 to TRBJ1-5, with D uncertain. This CDR3 spans 15 amino acids. V lost 4 bases and J 7 bases, leaving 17 bases between the germline ends. CDR3 DNA sequence: TGTGCCAGCAGTTCCCGTAAGGGTGGAGGCCAGCCCCAGCATTTT. Encoded protein: CASSSRKGGGQPQHF.